This TCR beta chain was sequenced in a study of PD-L1 blockade in urothelial cancer. At the level of the study: Starting around 2014, patients were given atezolizumab (1,200 mg intravenously every 3 weeks). Bladder-origin urothelial cancer in males covered most of the roughly 29 patients. A median of 141,255 T cells was found in the blood samples.

This CDR3 contains 15 residues. After removal of 2 bases from V and 7 bases from J, the junction contained 7 bases not matched to a gene. Germline lookup yields CDR1 MNHNS and CDR2 SASEGT. The method was immunoSEQ multiplex PCR; TCRdb's version includes in-frame clones alone and lacks a portion of them. The table lists 35,000 to 40,000 clones, around 90% of them singletons. This clone was detected only once. The input for sequencing was PBMCs, taken around atezolizumab (anti-PD-L1) treatment. This TCR derives from a man between 65 and 80 years old with urothelial cancer. The J gene is TRBJ2-2, the V gene TRBV6-1, with TRBD1 matching over 7 bases. DNA for the CDR3: TGTGCCAGCAGTGAATTAGGGGGCGCGGGCGGGGAGCTGTTTTTT. Its protein product is CASSELGGAGGELFF.